This T cell receptor (beta chain) was sequenced for a study of blood T cell repertoires in COVID-19. At the level of the study: There were acute and convalescent COVID-19 samples, and they came from the United States, Italy and Spain.

V lost 2 bases and J 0 bases, leaving 7 bases between the germline ends. The CDR3 runs 15 residues. The germline V gene has CDR1 MNHEY and CDR2 SVGAGI. Clones were read by immunoSEQ multiplex PCR, and TCRdb kept only the in-frame ones, dropping some. The data contain about 320,000 clones, around 89% of them singletons. Specimen: peripheral blood. This TCR was sampled from a woman aged 25 to 39 with COVID-19, enrolled during active disease. This sequence joins TRBV6-5 and TRBJ1-4; a weak D match, TRBD1 (5 bases). In nucleotides, the CDR3 is TGTGCCAGCAGTTACCAGGGAACAACTAATGAAAAACTGTTTTTT. Its translation: CASSYQGTTNEKLFF.